The sequence of this T cell receptor (beta chain) was determined in a study of CD8 T cells in ankylosing spondylitis. In its sample, this clonotype was seen many times. Its antigen is unknown. Regarding the study as a whole: What seemed typical of ankylosing spondylitis blood was a TCR beta motif built from 8 or 9 highly homologous variants. Relatively scarce in peripheral blood, disease-linked clones were CD8+. Earlier authors reported some of these motif variants in reactive arthritis synovial fluid and blood.

Preparation of TCR beta libraries was done by quantitative 5'-RACE with molecular barcodes. TCRdb fed the 5' RACE reads into MiXCR, producing one record per CDR3 protein. The sample lists approximately 45,000 distinct CDR3 sequences; approximately 11% were seen once. CDR1 is DFQATT, CDR2 SNEGSKA, per germline (reference sequence). After removal of 6 bases from V and 2 bases from J, the junction contained 6 bases not matched to a gene. This CDR3 has 14 residues. The sequence came from a male donor with ankylosing spondylitis or in good health (not recorded which). V is TRBV20-1 and J is TRBJ2-1; 8 nucleotides agree with TRBD2. Sequences were obtained from blood, either unsorted or a sorted T cell fraction (not recorded which). CDR3 amino acids: CSAELGLAYNEQFF. The CDR3 DNA is TGCAGTGCAGAGTTGGGACTAGCCTACAATGAGCAGTTCTTC.